The 18 T cell receptor beta chains given below trace back to one sample, sequenced in a study of blood T cell repertoires in COVID-19. Sequencing used immunoSEQ multiplex PCR; TCRdb keeps in-frame clones, though not all of them. The table shows approximately 290,000 clones, with roughly 89% occurring only once. Sequenced material: PBMCs or T cells enriched from blood (not recorded which). The receptors stem from a woman under 30 with acute COVID-19.

The V gene is TRBV5-4, the J gene TRBJ2-1; TRBD2 matches 10 bases. The CDR3 runs 15 residues. CDR1 is SGHNT, CDR2 YYREEE, per germline (reference sequence). V shed 1 base, J shed 6 bases, and the junction held 4 bases outside the gene matches. As DNA, the CDR3 is TGTGCCAGCAGCTTGCTAGCGGGAGCGGGCAATGAGCAGTTCTTC. As protein: CASSLLAGAGNEQFF. Using reference TRBV5-4 and TRBJ2-1 for the parts outside the CDR3, the full variable domain is ETGVTQSPTHLIKTRGQQVTLRCSSQSGHNTVSWYQQALGQGPQFIFQYYREEENGRGNFPPRFSGLQFPNYSSELNVNALELDDSALYLCASSLLAGAGNEQFFGPGTRLTVL.

This sequence joins TRBV5-1 and TRBJ2-3; D gene uncertain. This CDR3 is 14 amino acids long. Germline loops: CDR1 SGHRS, CDR2 YFSETQ. With 3 bases removed from V and 5 bases from J, the gap between germline ends came to 13 bases. This CDR3 reads CASSYNSHQDTQYF. The CDR3 nucleotides are TGCGCCAGCAGCTACAACAGCCATCAAGATACGCAGTATTTT.

The genes are TRBV30 and TRBJ1-1, with D possibly TRBD1 on 5 matching bases. Germline lookup yields CDR1 GTSNPN and CDR2 SVGIG (reference sequence). This CDR3 spans 13 amino acids. V lost 1 base and J lost 1, with 7 bases in between. This CDR3 is CAWSEDKNTEAFF. In DNA form, the CDR3 reads TGTGCCTGGAGTGAGGACAAGAACACTGAAGCTTTCTTT.

DNA for the CDR3: TGTGCCAGCAGCTTAGATCGAGGCCCCTACGAGCAGTACTTC. The encoded protein is CASSLDRGPYEQYF. V is TRBV11-2 and J is TRBJ2-7; D is ambiguous. This CDR3 has 14 amino acids. Trimming took off 0 bases at V and 2 bases at J, with 8 bases between the two ends. Germline V lookup: CDR1 SGHAT, CDR2 FQNNGV.

This rearrangement joins TRBV5-6 to TRBJ2-1; 12 bases align to TRBD2. The length of the CDR3 is 17 residues. Germline lookup yields CDR1 SGHDT and CDR2 YYEEEE. The V gene end was trimmed by 0 bases and the J gene end by 2 bases; junction bases not matched to a gene: 3. In DNA form, the CDR3 reads TGTGCCAGCAGCTTGGGACTAGCGGGAGTCGCCTACAATGAGCAGTTCTTC. Amino acid sequence: CASSLGLAGVAYNEQFF.

The gene calls are TRBV10-3 and TRBJ1-2; D unresolved. The germline CDR1 and CDR2 sequences are ENHRY and SYGVKD. V lost 6 bases, J lost 4 bases, and 24 bases lay in between. The CDR3 sequence is 17 residues long. In DNA form, the CDR3 reads TGTGCCATCAGCCCCACCGTCGAGGAGGTGAGCGGCTATGGCTACACCTTC. Protein sequence: CAISPTVEEVSGYGYTF.

The chain joins TRBV5-1 to TRBJ1-4; tentatively, D is TRBD1 (5 bases). V lost 5 bases, J lost 0 bases, and 11 bases lay in between. CDR1 and CDR2 (germline): SGHRS, YFSETQ. CDR3 size: 15 residues. The CDR3: CASRSATATNEKLFF. The CDR3 DNA is TGCGCCAGCAGGAGTGCGACAGCAACTAATGAAAAACTGTTTTTT.

The chain couples TRBV25-1 to TRBJ2-7, with TRBD1 as a possible D gene (6 bases). The germline V gene has CDR1 MGHDK and CDR2 SYGVNS. The CDR3 sequence is 16 residues long. V lost 1 base to trimming and J lost 0 bases, with 13 bases between them. CDR3 in DNA: TGTGCCAGCAGTGAATTAGGACAGCTGAGCTCCTACGAGCAGTACTTC. This encodes CASSELGQLSSYEQYF.

The chain couples TRBV5-1 to TRBJ1-5; unclear D gene. The length of the CDR3 is 13 residues. Germline V gene data show CDR1 as SGHRS and CDR2 as YFSETQ. V lost 0 bases and J 7 bases, leaving 8 bases between the germline ends. The chain's CDR3 is CASSLDPVQPQHF. DNA for the CDR3: TGCGCCAGCAGCTTGGACCCAGTGCAGCCCCAGCATTTT.

The chain recombines TRBV4-2 with TRBJ2-7; 8 bases are shared with TRBD2. J gave up 1 base and V 4 bases, and 3 bases lay outside the gene matches. The CDR3 contains 14 residues. The germline V gene has CDR1 LGHNA and CDR2 YNFKEQ. The CDR3 bases are TGTGCCAGCAGCCTGACTAGCGATTCCTACGAGCAGTACTTC. Protein sequence: CASSLTSDSYEQYF.

The chain recombines TRBV24-1 with TRBJ2-1; TRBD1 matches 7 bases. V lost 0 bases and J lost 7; bases outside the gene matches: 5. This CDR3 is built from 15 residues. Germline V CDR1 and CDR2: KGHDR, SFDVKD. CDR3 coding DNA: TGTGCCACCAGTGATTTGAGGGGGCGCAGAAATGAGCAGTTCTTC. This sequence encodes CATSDLRGRRNEQFF.

The chain carries TRBV5-1 and TRBJ1-4; no firm D call. This CDR3 comprises 12 residues. Germline V CDR1 and CDR2: SGHRS, YFSETQ. V was clipped by 5 bases and J by 8 bases, with 10 bases between them. Here the CDR3 reads CASRDGGEKLFF. CDR3 DNA: TGCGCCAGCAGGGACGGAGGGGAAAAACTGTTTTTT.

This clone was seen more than once but under ten times. The gene calls are TRBV7-3 and TRBJ2-7; the D gene is possibly TRBD1 (5 bases). The V gene lost 5 bases and the J gene lost 3 bases, with 14 bases spanning the gap. The CDR3 is 14 amino acids. Germline V gene data show CDR1 as SGHTA and CDR2 as FQGTGA. CDR3 nucleotide sequence: TGTGCCAGCAGCCCTAATGGAGACAGCTACGAGCAGTACTTC. It codes for CASSPNGDSYEQYF.

The chain links TRBV27 to TRBJ2-2; 7 bases agree with TRBD1. Looked up from germline, CDR1 is MNHEY and CDR2 is SMNVEV (reference sequence). The CDR3 is 13 amino acids. V lost 8 bases to trimming and J lost 1 base; unmatched junction nucleotides: 1. The DNA of the CDR3 is TGTGCCAGCCGGACAGGGAACACCGGGGAGCTGTTTTTT. It specifies CASRTGNTGELFF.

The V gene is TRBV5-1, the J gene TRBJ2-1, with 7 bases matching TRBD2. The CDR3 has 16 amino acids. The V and J ends lost 3 bases and 2 bases, in that order; junction bases with no gene match: 8. The germline V gene encodes CDR1 SGHRS and CDR2 YFSETQ. CDR3 residues: CASSWGWSGTYNEQFF. CDR3 sequence (DNA): TGCGCCAGCAGCTGGGGGTGGAGCGGGACCTACAATGAGCAGTTCTTC.

CDR3 sequence (DNA): TGTGCCTGGAGTGCCTTGGGCGGGAGGGCAGATACGCAGTATTTT. As protein: CAWSALGGRADTQYF. This chain joins TRBV30 and TRBJ2-3; 9 nucleotides agree with TRBD2. The CDR3 runs to 15 residues. Trimming at V came to 1 base and at J to 4 bases, leaving 6 bases not matched to a gene. CDR1 is GTSNPN, CDR2 SVGIG, per germline (reference sequence). The complete variable domain, with remaining parts taken from reference TRBV30 and TRBJ2-3, reads SQTIHQWPATLVQPVGSPLSLECTVEGTSNPNLYWYRQAAGRGLQLLFYSVGIGQISSEVPQNLSASRPQDRQFILSSKKLLLSDSGFYLCAWSALGGRADTQYFGPGTRLTVL.

The V gene is TRBV27, the J gene TRBJ2-1, with 10 nucleotides matching TRBD2. Germline V gene sequence: CDR1 MNHEY, CDR2 SMNVEV (reference sequence). The CDR3 covers 16 residues. With 5 bases clipped from V and 8 bases from J, the junction kept 12 bases outside the gene matches. The chain's CDR3 is CASSLIGLAALDEQFF. In DNA form, the CDR3 reads TGTGCCAGCAGTCTAATTGGACTAGCGGCCCTCGATGAGCAGTTCTTC.

The chain has TRBV12-2 and TRBJ2-3; the DNA was not compared with TRBD2, the D call given in the table. TRBV12-2 is flagged as a pseudogene. The length of the CDR3 is 18 residues. The CDR3: CASRLALVSGVSTDTQYF. CDR3 in DNA: TGTGCAAGTCGCTTAGCGCTGGTGAGCGGGGTTAGCACAGATACGCAGTATTTT.